The 32 T cell receptor beta chains below come from one sample, sequenced in a study of blood T cell repertoires in COVID-19. The data were produced by immunoSEQ multiplex PCR, yet TCRdb's version contains in-frame clones alone and is incomplete. The profile shows 240,000 or so clones, approximately 85% of them singletons. Sample: peripheral blood. The receptor set was obtained from a woman in her 30s with acute or convalescent COVID-19.

The count of this clone is one. The chain has TRBV7-2 and TRBJ1-2; no reliable D call. CDR1 is SGHTA and CDR2 is FQGNSA in the germline V gene. The CDR3 has 13 amino acids. Trimming shortened V by 0 bases and J by 4 bases, and 6 bases separated the two germline ends. The CDR3 is CASSLALGYGYTF. The CDR3 DNA follows: TGTGCCAGCAGCTTAGCGCTCGGCTATGGCTACACCTTC.

The CDR3 loop reads CASAGLAGETQYF. For the CDR3, the DNA is TGTGCCAGTGCGGGACTAGCGGGAGAGACCCAGTACTTC. The chain uses TRBV6-4 and TRBJ2-5, with 12 bases identical to TRBD2. Germline-derived CDR1 and CDR2 are MRHNA and SNTAGT. This CDR3 is 13 amino acids long. Trimming cost V 9 bases and J 4 bases; bases outside gene matches: 3.

This clone was detected only a few times. The chain recombines TRBV9 with TRBJ2-3; D might be TRBD2 (5 bases). This CDR3 is 15 amino acids long. The V gene's germline CDR1 is SGDLS and CDR2 YYNGEE. V was cut by 3 bases and J by 5 bases, with 16 bases left in between. CDR3 amino acids: CASSENPDWEDTQYF. CDR3 coding DNA: TGTGCCAGCAGCGAAAACCCGGACTGGGAAGATACGCAGTATTTT.

The genes are TRBV6-2 or TRBV6-3 and TRBJ2-7, with a tentative D call TRBD1 (6 bases). This CDR3 spans 16 amino acids. The germline V gene has CDR1 MNHEY and CDR2 SVGEGT. Trimming pared 6 bases from V and 0 bases from J, leaving 18 bases between. In DNA form, the CDR3 reads TGTGCCAGCAGCCCTTGGGACACGACGTCCTCCTACGAGCAGTACTTC. Translating gives CASSPWDTTSSYEQYF.

The DNA of the CDR3 is TGTGCCAGGGGGACTAGAAGAAATGAGCAGTTCTTC. Amino acid sequence: CARGTRRNEQFF. The rearrangement links TRBV2 to TRBJ2-1, with TRBD2 identical over 8 bases. J lost 7 bases, V lost 9 bases, and 5 bases had no gene match. The CDR3 runs to 12 residues. Germline V CDR1 and CDR2: SNHLY, FYNNEI.

Here the CDR3 DNA reads TGCGCCAGCAGACGGGACAGCCTTAATGAAAAACTGTTTTTT. Protein sequence: CASRRDSLNEKLFF. This chain links TRBV5-1 with TRBJ1-4; TRBD1 agrees at 7 bases. J lost 4 bases, V lost 5 bases, and 5 bases had no gene match. CDR3 length: 14 residues. Germline V CDR1 and CDR2: SGHRS, YFSETQ.

The chain carries TRBV30 and TRBJ1-1; D not resolved. V shed 0 bases and J shed 6 bases, with 17 bases lying between them. Germline assignment: CDR1 GTSNPN and CDR2 SVGIG (reference sequence). This CDR3 contains 15 residues. The CDR3 reads CAWSVEGMVIPEAFF. DNA of the CDR3: TGTGCCTGGAGTGTGGAGGGAATGGTGATCCCTGAAGCTTTCTTT.

V gene TRBV9 combines with J gene TRBJ2-1; the match to TRBD2 covers 8 bases. The CDR3 covers 16 residues. The trim removed 4 bases at V and 8 bases at J, leaving 14 bases unmatched. CDR1 and CDR2 from the germline V gene are SGDLS and YYNGEE. The CDR3 sequence is CASSPQIAGYGHEQFF. The CDR3 bases are TGTGCCAGCAGCCCCCAGATAGCGGGATACGGCCATGAGCAGTTCTTC.

CDR3 region: CASSMKQGIYSNQPQHF. CDR3 coding DNA: TGTGCCAGTAGTATGAAACAGGGGATTTATAGCAATCAGCCCCAGCATTTT. This sequence joins TRBV19 and TRBJ1-5, with 7 bases aligning to TRBD1. This CDR3 has 17 residues. Germline CDR1 reads LNHDA; CDR2 reads SQIVND (reference sequence). The junction had 8 bases not matched to a gene; V was cut back by 3 bases and J by 0 bases. The complete variable domain, with remaining parts taken from reference TRBV19 and TRBJ1-5, reads DGGITQSPKYLFRKEGQNVTLSCEQNLNHDAMYWYRQDPGQGLRLIYYSQIVNDFQKGDIAEGYSVSREKKESFPLTVTSAQKNPTAFYLCASSMKQGIYSNQPQHFGDGTRLSIL.

This clone was found once. This chain joins TRBV7-3 and TRBJ2-2; D ambiguous. Trimming pared 5 bases from V and 1 base from J, leaving 5 bases between. The CDR3 covers 13 residues. Germline V gene data show CDR1 as SGHTA and CDR2 as FQGTGA. The CDR3 spells CASSPKNTGELFF. CDR3 nucleotide sequence: TGTGCCAGCAGCCCTAAGAACACCGGGGAGCTGTTTTTT.

This chain uses TRBV27 with TRBJ2-7; D unresolved. V shed 3 bases and J shed 6 bases, with 12 bases lying between them. Germline CDR1 MNHEY, CDR2 SMNVEV (reference sequence). CDR3 size: 13 residues. The CDR3 DNA reads TGTGCCAGCAGTTTTGGGCTCCTACGCGAGCAGTACTTC. Its translation is CASSFGLLREQYF.

The chain couples TRBV7-2 to TRBJ2-1; D is perhaps TRBD1 (5 bases). This CDR3 contains 16 residues. Trimming took off 5 bases at V and 0 bases at J, with 14 bases between the two ends. Germline CDR1 SGHTA, CDR2 FQGNSA. CDR3 in DNA: TGTGCCAGCAGCATTTCCAGGGCCAGCTCCTACAATGAGCAGTTCTTC. Translation gives CASSISRASSYNEQFF.

The chain is built from TRBV19 and TRBJ2-3, with D tentatively TRBD1 (5 bases). V was clipped by 5 bases and J by 4 bases, with 16 bases between them. The germline gives CDR1 LNHDA, CDR2 SQIVND (reference sequence). This CDR3 has 15 amino acids. CDR3 sequence reads: CASSWGPRGADTQYF. In DNA, the CDR3 is TGTGCCAGTAGTTGGGGCCCCAGAGGAGCAGATACGCAGTATTTT.

This chain uses TRBV7-2 with TRBJ2-1; D remains unclear. The CDR3 has 12 amino acids. Germline assignment: CDR1 SGHTA and CDR2 FQGNSA. V shed 2 bases and J shed 8 bases, with 7 bases lying between them. The CDR3 nucleotides are TGTGCCAGCAGCTTATCTCTGTATGAGCAGTTCTTC. Amino acids: CASSLSLYEQFF. Looking up the rest from reference TRBV7-2 and TRBJ2-1 gives the full variable domain: GAGVSQSPSNKVTEKGKDVELRCDPISGHTALYWYRQSLGQGLEFLIYFQGNSAPDKSGLPSDRFSAERTGGSVSTLTIQRTQQEDSAVYLCASSLSLYEQFFGPGTRLTVL.

This chain links TRBV19 with TRBJ2-1; TRBD2 might be the D (6 bases). Looked up from germline, CDR1 is LNHDA and CDR2 is SQIVND (reference sequence). The CDR3 has 15 residues. Trimming took 3 bases from V and 5 from J, leaving 14 bases between them. CDR3 sequence (DNA): TGTGCCAGTAGTATCTCGACTAGAGGGGACAATGAGCAGTTCTTC. This sequence encodes CASSISTRGDNEQFF.

The V gene is TRBV11-3, the J gene TRBJ1-2, with D possibly TRBD1 on 5 matching bases. V lost 3 bases, J lost 3 bases, and 11 bases lay in between. Germline CDR1 SGHNT, CDR2 YENEEA. The CDR3 runs 14 residues. The CDR3 nucleotides read TGTGCCAGCAGCTTTCGTTCGGGGGACTATGGCTACACCTTC. Protein sequence: CASSFRSGDYGYTF.

V gene TRBV11-3 combines with J gene TRBJ2-1; a weak D match, TRBD2 (6 bases). Deletions cut 2 bases from V and 4 bases from J, with 12 bases between. The CDR3 consists of 15 residues. Per the germline V gene, CDR1 is SGHNT and CDR2 is YENEEA. The CDR3 is CASSLSGARYNEQFF. The CDR3 nucleotides are TGTGCCAGCAGCTTATCGGGAGCCCGTTACAATGAGCAGTTCTTC.

CDR3 nucleotides: TGTGCCAGCAGGACCCCCCGGGACAGGGTCACTGAAGCTTTCTTT. This translates into CASRTPRDRVTEAFF. The chain couples TRBV6-6 to TRBJ1-1, with TRBD1 matching 9 bases. The CDR3 loop spans 15 amino acids. Germline V CDR1 and CDR2: MNHNY, SVGAGI (reference sequence). J was trimmed by 4 bases and V by 6 bases; bases with no gene match: 9.

The chain combines TRBV5-4 with TRBJ2-1; 10 nucleotides match TRBD2. V lost 0 bases and J lost 10; bases outside the gene matches: 7. From germline, CDR1 is SGHNT and CDR2 YYREEE (reference sequence). The CDR3 consists of 15 residues. Here the CDR3 reads CASSLARTSGQEQFF. In DNA, the CDR3 is TGTGCCAGCAGCTTGGCTCGGACTAGCGGACAGGAGCAGTTCTTC.

This clone was seen a few times. The chain has TRBV7-2 and TRBJ1-3; 10 bases map to TRBD1. Germline values: CDR1 SGHTA, CDR2 FQGNSA. The V and J ends lost 5 bases and 2 bases, in that order; junction bases with no gene match: 6. This CDR3 spans 16 amino acids. The CDR3 nucleotides are TGTGCCAGCAGCCCCCAGGGGACAGGGGCTGGAAACACCATATATTTT. It specifies CASSPQGTGAGNTIYF.

The chain uses TRBV27 and TRBJ1-1, with TRBD1 identical over 7 bases. This CDR3 is 15 amino acids long. Per germline, CDR1 MNHEY and CDR2 SMNVEV (reference sequence). V lost 5 bases to trimming and J lost 3 bases; unmatched junction nucleotides: 9. This chain's CDR3 is CASSRHGTADTEAFF. CDR3 coding DNA: TGTGCCAGCAGTAGACACGGGACAGCTGACACTGAAGCTTTCTTT.

This clone was observed once. CDR3 bases: TGTGCCAGCACGGATCCTAGCGGGAGGGGGACGCAGTATTTT. Translated: CASTDPSGRGTQYF. This chain links TRBV7-2 with TRBJ2-3, with 12 bases identical to TRBD2. The CDR3 consists of 14 residues. The germline V gene encodes CDR1 SGHTA and CDR2 FQGNSA. With 7 bases clipped from V and 9 bases from J, the junction kept 8 bases outside the gene matches.

The chain couples TRBV4-2 to TRBJ2-1; TRBD2 matches at 8 bases. From germline, CDR1 is LGHNA and CDR2 YNFKEQ. CDR3 length: 17 residues. J gave up 4 bases and V 0 bases, and 8 bases lay outside the gene matches. CDR3 region: CASSQDPNSGGYNEQFF. The CDR3 DNA reads as TGTGCCAGCAGCCAAGATCCAAACTCGGGGGGGTACAATGAGCAGTTCTTC.

The chain is built from TRBV7-8 and TRBJ2-5; TRBD2 agrees at 7 bases. Germline trimming cut 3 bases from V and 0 bases from J; bases unmatched to any gene: 1. The CDR3 covers 14 residues. Germline V gives CDR1 SGHVS, CDR2 FQNEAQ. The CDR3 region is CASSLGGYQETQYF. The CDR3 coding sequence is TGTGCCAGCAGCTTGGGGGGGTACCAAGAGACCCAGTACTTC.

The chain uses TRBV7-6 and TRBJ2-4; D might be TRBD2 (6 bases). The CDR3 loop spans 16 amino acids. The germline V gene has CDR1 SGHVS and CDR2 FNYEAQ. V was shortened by 4 bases and J by 4 bases, with 17 bases between the two germline ends. CDR3 amino acids: CASSYGPSRGKNIQYF. As DNA, the CDR3 is TGTGCCAGCAGCTACGGGCCCTCCCGGGGGAAAAACATTCAGTACTTC.

The chain employs TRBV25-1 and TRBJ2-2; 9 nucleotides line up with TRBD1. This CDR3 spans 15 amino acids. CDR1 is MGHDK and CDR2 is SYGVNS in the germline V gene. V was pared by 4 bases and J by 6 bases, with 6 bases of the junction left unmatched. The CDR3 region has the DNA TGTGCCAGCAGTGGGCGGGACAGGGAGCCCGGGGAGCTGTTTTTT. Translation: CASSGRDREPGELFF.

This clone has only a few counts. The chain has TRBV6-5 and TRBJ2-7; weak D call: TRBD1 (6 bases). Per the germline V gene, CDR1 is MNHEY and CDR2 is SVGAGI. V lost 2 bases to trimming and J lost 1 base, with 9 bases between them. This CDR3 has 14 amino acids. CDR3 sequence: CASSYGGQSYEQYF. CDR3 nucleotide sequence: TGTGCCAGCAGTTACGGGGGACAATCCTACGAGCAGTACTTC.

V is TRBV5-4 and J is TRBJ2-2; 8 bases are shared with TRBD1. Trimming removed 9 bases from V and 2 bases from J; junction bases left unmatched: 6. Germline lookup yields CDR1 SGHNT and CDR2 YYREEE (reference sequence). CDR3 length: 14 amino acids. The CDR3 is CATATGVNTGELFF. In DNA, the CDR3 is TGTGCCACCGCGACAGGGGTAAACACCGGGGAGCTGTTTTTT.

J is TRBJ2-1 and V is TRBV14; TRBD2 agrees at 14 bases. The CDR3 length is 17 residues. V was clipped by 3 bases and J by 9 bases; unmatched bases: 10. From germline, CDR1 is SGHDN and CDR2 FVKESK. In DNA, the CDR3 is TGTGCCAGCAGCCAGGGACTAGCGGGAGTAGGTTGGCGTGAGCAGTTCTTC. Translation gives CASSQGLAGVGWREQFF.

This chain links TRBV27 with TRBJ2-7; D is unresolved. CDR1 is MNHEY and CDR2 is SMNVEV in the germline V gene (reference sequence). This CDR3 region has 13 residues. V lost 5 bases and J 3 bases, leaving 11 bases between the germline ends. The CDR3 DNA reads TGTGCCAGCAGTATGGGCGATTACTACGAGCAGTACTTC. Its translation is CASSMGDYYEQYF.

In DNA form, the CDR3 reads TGTGCTAGTGGTTTGGGGAATAGCGGGAGAGTATACGAGCAGTACTTC. Protein product: CASGLGNSGRVYEQYF. This chain uses TRBV12-5 with TRBJ2-7; TRBD2 matches 9 bases. V shed 1 base and J 4 bases; nucleotides not matched to a gene: 8. Germline assignment: CDR1 LGHNT and CDR2 FRNRAP. The CDR3 contains 16 residues.

CDR3 in DNA: TGTGCCAGTACCTATAAACTTAGCAATCAGCCCCAGCATTTT. Residues: CASTYKLSNQPQHF. This sequence joins TRBV19 and TRBJ1-5; D call uncertain. The germline V and J ends were trimmed by 7 bases and 0 bases, with 10 bases remaining between them. Germline CDR1 reads LNHDA; CDR2 reads SQIVND (reference sequence). The CDR3 consists of 14 residues.